Shown below are 2 T cell receptor beta chains from a single sample sequenced in a study of blood T cell repertoires in COVID-19. The repertoire was sequenced with immunoSEQ multiplex PCR; TCRdb's copy has only in-frame clones and lacks some. Found here are 65,000 to 90,000 clones, more than 70% of them singletons; the top ten hold around a fifth. The sequenced sample was peripheral blood. The receptors stem from a woman of 80 years or more in a cohort sampled during active or convalescent COVID-19.

The rearrangement joins TRBV11-3 to TRBJ2-2; tentatively, D is TRBD1 (7 bases). CDR3 length: 20 amino acids. The germline V and J ends were trimmed by 3 bases and 0 bases, with 23 bases remaining between them. Per germline, CDR1 SGHNT and CDR2 YENEEA. The CDR3 bases are TGTGCCAGCAGCTTCGGGGGCCGCGGGCCAGGGGGAGCGAACACCGGGGAGCTGTTTTTT. This encodes CASSFGGRGPGGANTGELFF.

The chain is built from TRBV5-1 and TRBJ1-2; 8 bases match TRBD1. This CDR3 comprises 14 residues. CDR1 and CDR2 (germline): SGHRS, YFSETQ. The V segment lost 4 bases and the J segment 5 bases; nucleotides outside the gene matches: 7. The CDR3 sequence: CASSPGQGVYGYTF. The CDR3 nucleotides are TGCGCCAGCAGCCCCGGACAGGGAGTTTATGGCTACACCTTC.